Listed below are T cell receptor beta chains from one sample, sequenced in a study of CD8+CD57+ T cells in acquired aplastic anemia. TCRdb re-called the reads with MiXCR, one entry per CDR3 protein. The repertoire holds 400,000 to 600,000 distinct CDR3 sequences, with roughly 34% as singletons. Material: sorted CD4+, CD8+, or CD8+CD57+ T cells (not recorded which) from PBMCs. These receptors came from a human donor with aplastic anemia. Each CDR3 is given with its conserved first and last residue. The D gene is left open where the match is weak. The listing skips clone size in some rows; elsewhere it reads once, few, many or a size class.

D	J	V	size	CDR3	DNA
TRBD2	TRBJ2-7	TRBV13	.	CASSRGLVSYEQYF	TGTGCCAGCAGTAGGGGACTAGTTTCCTACGAGCAGTACTTC
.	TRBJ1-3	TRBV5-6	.	CASSFFSLNTIYF	TGTGCCAGCAGCTTCTTCAGCTTAAACACCATATATTTT
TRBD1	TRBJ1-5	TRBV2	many	CASRGQIQPQHF	TGTGCCAGCAGGGGACAGATTCAGCCCCAGCATTTT
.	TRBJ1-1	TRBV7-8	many	CASSPTPNTEAFF	TGTGCCAGCAGCCCCACGCCGAACACTGAAGCTTTCTTT
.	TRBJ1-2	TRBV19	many	CASSRQYYGYTF	TGTGCCAGTAGTCGACAATACTATGGCTACACCTTC
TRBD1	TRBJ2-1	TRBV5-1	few	CASSKGQGYYNEQFF	TGCGCCAGCAGCAAAGGACAGGGCTACTACAATGAGCAGTTCTTC
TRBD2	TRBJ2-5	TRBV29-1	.	CSVGTSGRETQYF	TGCAGCGTAGGGACTAGCGGGCGGGAGACCCAGTACTTC
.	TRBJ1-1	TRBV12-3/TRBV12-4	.	CASSFGKNTEAFF	TGTGCCAGCAGTTTTGGGAAGAACACTGAAGCTTTCTTT
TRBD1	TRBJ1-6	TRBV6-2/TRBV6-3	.	CASSYTGQGGNNSPLHF	TGTGCCAGCAGTTACACTGGACAGGGTGGAAATAATTCACCCCTCCACTTT
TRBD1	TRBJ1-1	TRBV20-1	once	CSAPGPGTGLNTEAFF	TGCAGTGCACCAGGGCCCGGGACAGGGCTGAACACTGAAGCTTTCTTT
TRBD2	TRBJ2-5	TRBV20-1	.	CSATTSGGVRETQYF	TGCAGTGCTACCACTAGCGGGGGAGTTCGAGAGACCCAGTACTTC
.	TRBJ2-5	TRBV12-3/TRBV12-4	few	CASSWGQETQYF	TGTGCCAGCAGTTGGGGACAAGAGACCCAGTACTTC
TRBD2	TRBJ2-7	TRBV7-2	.	CASSPPGLAVYEQYF	TGTGCCAGCAGTCCGCCGGGGCTAGCGGTCTACGAGCAGTACTTC
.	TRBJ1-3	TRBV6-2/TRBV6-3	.	CASRHSSGSTIYF	TGTGCCAGCAGACACAGCTCTGGAAGCACCATATATTTT
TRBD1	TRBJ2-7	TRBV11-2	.	CASSRPGQDYEQYF	TGTGCCAGCAGCCGCCCCGGACAGGATTACGAGCAGTACTTC
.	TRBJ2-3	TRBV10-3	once	CANTKGNTDTQYF	TGTGCCAACACGAAAGGAAACACAGATACGCAGTATTTT
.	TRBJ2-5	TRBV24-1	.	CATSDFRIRTNLPVRGLAQYF	TGTGCCACCAGTGATTTCCGGATTAGGACTAATCTTCCCGTTAGGGGGTTGGCCCAGTACTTC
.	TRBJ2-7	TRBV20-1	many	CSASGTATYEQYF	TGCAGTGCTAGCGGGACGGCTACCTACGAGCAGTACTTC
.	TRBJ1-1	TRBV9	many	CASSVQGKAFF	TGTGCCAGCAGCGTGCAGGGGAAAGCTTTCTTT
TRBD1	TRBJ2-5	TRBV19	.	CASSSRTGRVEETQYF	TGTGCCAGTAGTTCTCGGACAGGGCGCGTAGAGGAGACCCAGTACTTC
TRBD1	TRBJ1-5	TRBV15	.	CATSPGTANQPQHF	TGTGCCACCAGTCCCGGGACAGCAAATCAGCCCCAGCATTTT
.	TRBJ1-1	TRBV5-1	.	CASSLEWENTEAFF	TGCGCCAGCAGCTTGGAATGGGAGAACACTGAAGCTTTCTTT
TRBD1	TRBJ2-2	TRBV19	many	CASTLDRGRSGELFF	TGTGCCAGTACCTTAGACAGGGGGCGGTCCGGGGAGCTGTTTTTT
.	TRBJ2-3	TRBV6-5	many	CASSSPATRETQYF	TGTGCCAGCAGTTCACCCGCAACTAGGGAAACGCAGTATTTT
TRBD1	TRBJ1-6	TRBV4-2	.	CASSFDRTGSSPLHF	TGTGCCAGCAGCTTTGACCGGACAGGGAGCTCACCCCTCCACTTT
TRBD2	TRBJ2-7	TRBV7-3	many	CASSLIGSGRLSSYEQYF	TGTGCCAGCAGCTTAATCGGTAGCGGGAGACTCAGCTCCTACGAGCAGTACTTC
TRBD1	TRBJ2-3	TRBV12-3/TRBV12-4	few	CATLRDRGPNTQYF	TGTGCCACCCTGAGGGACAGGGGGCCTAATACGCAGTATTTT
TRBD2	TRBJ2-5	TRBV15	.	CATSRDRSAGVGETQYF	TGTGCCACCAGCAGAGATCGTTCAGCGGGGGTAGGAGAGACCCAGTACTTC
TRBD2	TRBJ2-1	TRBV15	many	CATSRDRALELAGGPNEQFF	TGTGCCACCAGCAGAGATCGTGCGCTGGAGCTAGCGGGAGGGCCCAATGAGCAGTTCTTC
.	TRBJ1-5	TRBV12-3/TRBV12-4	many	CASSSTDLSNQPQHF	TGTGCCAGCAGCTCGACAGACCTCAGCAATCAGCCCCAGCATTTT
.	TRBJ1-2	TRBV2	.	CASVGGSNYGYTF	TGTGCCAGCGTTGGGGGCAGTAACTATGGCTACACCTTC
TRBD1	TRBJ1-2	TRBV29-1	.	CSVLRQGGDYTF	TGCAGCGTTCTCCGACAGGGAGGTGACTACACCTTC
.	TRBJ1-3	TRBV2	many	CASKPVTSGNTIYF	TGTGCCAGCAAGCCAGTAACTTCTGGAAACACCATATATTTT
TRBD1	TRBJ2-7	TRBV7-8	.	CASSQGTVYNEQYF	TGTGCCAGCAGCCAAGGGACAGTCTACAATGAGCAGTACTTC
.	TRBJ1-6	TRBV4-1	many	CASSQEVVRDSPLHF	TGCGCCAGCAGCCAAGAGGTGGTCAGGGACTCACCCCTCCACTTT
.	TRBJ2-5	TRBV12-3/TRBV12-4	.	CASSLWDTETQYF	TGTGCCAGCAGTTTATGGGACACAGAGACCCAGTACTTC
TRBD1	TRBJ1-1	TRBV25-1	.	CASSAQAGGQMNTEAFF	TGTGCCAGCAGTGCCCAGGCAGGGGGACAGATGAACACTGAAGCTTTCTTT
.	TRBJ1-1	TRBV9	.	CASSVAGTQNTEAFF	TGTGCCAGCAGCGTAGCAGGGACTCAGAACACTGAAGCTTTCTTT
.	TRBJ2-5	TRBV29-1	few	CSVDWGSKAQETQYF	TGCAGCGTTGACTGGGGGTCCAAGGCCCAAGAGACCCAGTACTTC
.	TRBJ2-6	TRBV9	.	CASSAGRVGYGANVLTF	TGTGCCAGCAGCGCGGGCCGGGTGGGTTATGGGGCCAACGTCCTGACTTTC
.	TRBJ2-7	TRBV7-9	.	CASSRASTYEQYF	TGTGCCAGCAGCCGGGCCTCCACCTACGAGCAGTACTTC
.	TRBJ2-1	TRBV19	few	CASKEVSYNEQFF	TGTGCCAGTAAAGAAGTCTCCTACAATGAGCAGTTCTTC
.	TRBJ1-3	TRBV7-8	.	CASSLGGGITIYF	TGTGCCAGCAGCTTAGGCGGGGGAATTACCATATATTTT
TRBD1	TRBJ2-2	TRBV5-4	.	CASSPMTGDTGELFF	TGTGCCAGCAGCCCGATGACAGGGGACACCGGGGAGCTGTTTTTT
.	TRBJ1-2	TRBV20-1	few	CSAGGAGADGYTF	TGCAGTGCTGGGGGAGCGGGAGCAGATGGCTACACCTTC
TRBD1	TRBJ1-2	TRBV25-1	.	CASSAWDRGWTGYTF	TGTGCCAGCAGTGCCTGGGACAGGGGTTGGACGGGCTACACCTTC